The 22 T cell receptor beta chains given below trace back to one sample, sequenced in a study of T cell changes during pregnancy in multiple sclerosis. TCRdb's table, derived via immunoSEQ multiplex PCR, lists solely in-frame clones and lacks some. This table has approximately 90,000 clones, 85% to 95% appearing once. Source: peripheral blood, taken after pregnancy. These receptors all come from a female donor with multiple sclerosis, enrolled in a pregnancy study.

The chain recombines TRBV29-1 with TRBJ1-2; 8 bases are shared with TRBD1. The V gene end was trimmed by 8 bases and the J gene end by 4 bases; junction bases not matched to a gene: 12. This CDR3 region has 14 residues. The V gene's germline CDR1 is SQVTM and CDR2 ANQGSEA. The DNA for the CDR3 is TGCAGCCCCCGGGACAGGAAATCGGGCTATGGCTACACCTTC. Protein sequence: CSPRDRKSGYGYTF. Drawing the rest from reference TRBV29-1 and TRBJ1-2, the complete variable domain is SAVISQKPSRDICQRGTSLTIQCQVDSQVTMMFWYRQQPGQSLTLIATANQGSEATYESGFVIDKFPISRPNLTFSTLTVSNMSPEDSSIYLCSPRDRKSGYGYTFGSGTRLTVV.

This clone was counted only a few times. CDR3 sequence: CASSPGLAGGSSYNEQFF. Written as DNA, the CDR3 is TGTGCCAGTAGTCCCGGACTAGCGGGGGGATCATCCTACAATGAGCAGTTCTTC. The chain carries TRBV19 and TRBJ2-1; 14 bases align to TRBD2. CDR1 LNHDA and CDR2 SQIVND come from the germline V gene (reference sequence). J was trimmed by 1 base and V by 5 bases; bases with no gene match: 7. CDR3 size: 18 residues.

There are a few counts of this clone. The chain uses TRBV28 and TRBJ2-1; 7 bases are a match to TRBD2. The germline V gene has CDR1 MDHEN and CDR2 SYDVKM. The CDR3 is made up of 14 amino acids. J was trimmed by 10 bases and V by 5 bases; bases with no gene match: 11. The CDR3 protein is CASSPGTNKEEQFF. In nucleotides, the CDR3 is TGTGCCAGCAGTCCGGGGACTAACAAAGAGGAGCAGTTCTTC.

This clone was detected a few times. This sequence joins TRBV27 and TRBJ1-2; D is unresolved. The germline V gene encodes CDR1 MNHEY and CDR2 SMNVEV (reference sequence). V was cut by 3 bases and J by 4 bases, with 15 bases left in between. CDR3 size: 15 residues. The CDR3 DNA sequence: TGTGCCAGCAGTTTGGCCCCTGGCTTTGGCTATGGCTACACCTTC. Its translation is CASSLAPGFGYGYTF.

The V and J genes are TRBV7-2 and TRBJ2-7; 9 nucleotides agree with TRBD1. J lost 0 bases, V lost 6 bases, and 6 bases had no gene match. The CDR3 is 15 residues long. Looked up from germline, CDR1 is SGHTA and CDR2 is FQGNSA. As DNA, the CDR3 is TGTGCCAGCAGGCTGGGACAGGGAGGCTCCTACGAGCAGTACTTC. Translation: CASRLGQGGSYEQYF.

The rearrangement joins TRBV5-1 to TRBJ1-1; tentatively, D is TRBD1 (5 bases). Trimming cost V 0 bases and J 4 bases, with 13 bases left between them. The CDR3 runs 15 residues. Germline V gene data show CDR1 as SGHRS and CDR2 as YFSETQ. CDR3 nucleotides: TGCGCCAGCAGCTTGGAGGTCGGCGGGGGCACTGAAGCTTTCTTT. Its protein is CASSLEVGGGTEAFF.

The chain recombines TRBV7-2 with TRBJ1-1; 7 nucleotides line up with TRBD1. Losses at the gene ends were 8 bases for V and 3 bases for J; bases not matched to a gene: 0. The CDR3 has 11 amino acids. CDR1 SGHTA and CDR2 FQGNSA come from the germline V gene. The chain's CDR3 is CASGTDTEAFF. The CDR3 DNA sequence: TGTGCCAGCGGGACAGACACTGAAGCTTTCTTT.

This clone was seen only a few times. The chain joins TRBV29-1 to TRBJ1-1; D is undetermined. V was pared by 3 bases and J by 4 bases, with 12 bases between. Per germline, CDR1 SQVTM and CDR2 ANQGSEA. The CDR3 extends over 13 amino acids. The CDR3 DNA reads TGCAGCGTTGAGTCGGGTTTAGGCACTGAAGCTTTCTTT. Its translation is CSVESGLGTEAFF.

This rearrangement joins TRBV7-9 to TRBJ2-7; a possible D gene is TRBD2 (6 bases). CDR3 length: 17 residues. Trimming shortened V by 4 bases and J by 2 bases, and 21 bases separated the two germline ends. Germline CDR1 is SEHNR and CDR2 is FQNEAQ (reference sequence). CDR3 bases: TGTGCCAGCAGCTCCGGCCTTAGGGCGGGGCCTACCTACGAGCAGTACTTC. As protein: CASSSGLRAGPTYEQYF.

This chain links TRBV19 with TRBJ1-1; TRBD1 agrees at 7 bases. CDR1 is LNHDA, CDR2 SQIVND, per germline (reference sequence). This CDR3 comprises 17 residues. J lost 1 base, V lost 0 bases, and 8 bases had no gene match. CDR3 region: CASSIEGTAPQNTEAFF. The DNA for the CDR3 is TGTGCCAGTAGTATAGAAGGGACAGCGCCCCAGAACACTGAAGCTTTCTTT.

This rearrangement joins TRBV7-9 to TRBJ1-2; D not resolved. Germline assignment: CDR1 SEHNR and CDR2 FQNEAQ (reference sequence). Trimming removed 1 base at V and 8 bases at J, with 11 bases between. This CDR3 contains 13 residues. DNA of the CDR3: TGTGCCAGCAGCTTAGGAGGATCCGAAGGCTACACCTTC. Its protein product is CASSLGGSEGYTF.

The V and J genes are TRBV6-1 and TRBJ2-7; 8 nucleotides agree with TRBD1. In germline, CDR1 is MNHNS, CDR2 SASEGT. V was pared by 2 bases and J by 0 bases, with 0 bases of the junction left unmatched. The CDR3 consists of 14 residues. For the CDR3, the DNA is TGTGCCAGCAGTGAAACAGGGGGCTCCTACGAGCAGTACTTC. Amino acids: CASSETGGSYEQYF.

The J gene is TRBJ1-5, the V gene TRBV19, with unresolved D. This CDR3 contains 13 residues. The germline V and J ends were trimmed by 0 bases and 6 bases, with 6 bases remaining between them. The germline gives CDR1 LNHDA, CDR2 SQIVND (reference sequence). This CDR3 is CASSIDLSQPQHF. Here the CDR3 DNA reads TGTGCCAGTAGTATAGATCTAAGTCAGCCCCAGCATTTT.

The genes are TRBV27 and TRBJ1-2, with D uncertain. The CDR3 contains 14 residues. Per germline, CDR1 MNHEY and CDR2 SMNVEV (reference sequence). Deletions cut 3 bases from V and 2 bases from J, with 10 bases between. CDR3 residues: CASSFGNGNYGYTF. The CDR3 bases are TGTGCCAGCAGTTTTGGAAACGGGAACTATGGCTACACCTTC.

In nucleotides, the CDR3 is TGCGCCAGCCTTCTCGGGAGTTCACACACAGATACGCAGTATTTT. Protein: CASLLGSSHTDTQYF. The chain combines TRBV5-1 with TRBJ2-3, with a tentative D call TRBD2 (6 bases). The CDR3 covers 15 residues. Trimming left V 7 bases short and J 2 bases short, with 17 bases between. Per germline, CDR1 SGHRS and CDR2 YFSETQ.

V and J are TRBV18 and TRBJ1-1, with TRBD1 matching 7 bases. Germline V CDR1 and CDR2: KGHSH, LQKENI. The CDR3 extends over 15 amino acids. Trimming cost V 5 bases and J 4 bases; bases outside gene matches: 10. CDR3 sequence: CASSRGQDRATEAFF. CDR3 nucleotides: TGTGCCAGCTCAAGAGGACAGGATAGGGCCACTGAAGCTTTCTTT.

V and J are TRBV4-3 and TRBJ1-6; TRBD1 aligns across 11 bases. The trim removed 1 base at V and 3 bases at J, leaving 2 bases unmatched. The CDR3 spans 17 residues. The germline V gene encodes CDR1 LGHNA and CDR2 YSLEER. DNA of the CDR3: TGCGCCAGCAGCCAAGTGGGACAGGGGGACTATAATTCACCCCTCCACTTT. Amino acids: CASSQVGQGDYNSPLHF.

The chain combines TRBV7-3 with TRBJ2-3; TRBD2 might be the D (6 bases). CDR1 is SGHTA and CDR2 is FQGTGA in the germline V gene. Trimming cost V 5 bases and J 7 bases, with 16 bases left between them. CDR3 length: 14 residues. The CDR3 nucleotides are TGTGCCAGCAGCCCGGGGGACTCCCCGAATACGCAGTATTTT. This sequence encodes CASSPGDSPNTQYF.

The chain links TRBV30 to TRBJ1-4, with D maybe TRBD1 (6 bases). This CDR3 region has 14 residues. V lost 4 bases to trimming and J lost 0 bases, with 9 bases between them. Germline-derived CDR1 and CDR2 are GTSNPN and SVGIG (reference sequence). CDR3 residues: CAWTEGATNEKLFF. The CDR3 DNA reads as TGTGCCTGGACCGAGGGGGCAACTAATGAAAAACTGTTTTTT.

V usage is TRBV5-1 and J usage is TRBJ2-5, with TRBD2 matching 8 bases. There are 14 residues in the CDR3. CDR1 is SGHRS and CDR2 is YFSETQ in the germline V gene. V shed 4 bases, J shed 2 bases, and the junction held 4 bases outside the gene matches. CDR3 loop: CASSPVAGQETQYF. The CDR3 bases are TGCGCCAGCAGCCCGGTAGCGGGACAAGAGACCCAGTACTTC. The whole variable domain, remainder taken from reference TRBV5-1 and TRBJ2-5, is KAGVTQTPRYLIKTRGQQVTLSCSPISGHRSVSWYQQTPGQGLQFLFEYFSETQRNKGNFPGRFSGRQFSNSRSEMNVSTLELGDSALYLCASSPVAGQETQYFGPGTRLLVL.

The chain has TRBV2 and TRBJ2-5; 8 nucleotides line up with TRBD2. The germline CDR1 and CDR2 sequences are SNHLY and FYNNEI. The CDR3 is 16 amino acids. After removal of 6 bases from V and 5 bases from J, the junction contained 14 bases not matched to a gene. This CDR3 is CASRAFQREYGETQYF. CDR3 DNA sequence: TGTGCCAGCAGGGCTTTCCAGCGGGAGTATGGGGAGACCCAGTACTTC.

CDR3 protein: CASSLDMEPQHF. The CDR3 DNA follows: TGTGCCAGCAGCTTAGACATGGAGCCCCAGCATTTT. The chain carries TRBV7-2 and TRBJ1-5, with D uncertain. The ends were cut back, 1 base at V and 8 bases at J, with 6 bases in the middle. CDR3 length: 12 residues. CDR1 SGHTA and CDR2 FQGNSA come from the germline V gene.